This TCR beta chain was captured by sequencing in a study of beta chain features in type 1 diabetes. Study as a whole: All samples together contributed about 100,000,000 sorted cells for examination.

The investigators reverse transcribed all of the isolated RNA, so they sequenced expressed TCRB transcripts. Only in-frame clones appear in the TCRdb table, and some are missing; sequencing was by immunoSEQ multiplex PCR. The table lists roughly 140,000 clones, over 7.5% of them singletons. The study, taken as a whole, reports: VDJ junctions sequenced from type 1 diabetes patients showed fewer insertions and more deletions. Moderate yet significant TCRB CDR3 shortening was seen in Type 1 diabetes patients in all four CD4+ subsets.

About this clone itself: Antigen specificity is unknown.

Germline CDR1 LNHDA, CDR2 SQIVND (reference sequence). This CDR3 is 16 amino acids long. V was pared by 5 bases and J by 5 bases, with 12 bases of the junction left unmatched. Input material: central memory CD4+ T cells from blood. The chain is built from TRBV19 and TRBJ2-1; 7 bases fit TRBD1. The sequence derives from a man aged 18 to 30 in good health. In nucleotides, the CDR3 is TGTGCCAGTAGTGATCGGCCCCGACAGGGCGACAATGAGCAGTTCTTC. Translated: CASSDRPRQGDNEQFF.